Listed here are 30 T cell receptor beta chains from one sample, sequenced in a study of T cells after posttransplantation cyclophosphamide. This table comes from immunoSEQ multiplex PCR, and its TCRdb copy is limited to in-frame clones, with some not included. This sample has about 2,100 clones, with under 85% found just once. Cyclophosphamide on days +3 and +4 followed busulfan-fludarabine conditioning and a marrow graft. The material sequenced was CD8+ T cells sorted from PBMCs, taken roughly 220 days after a stem cell transplant with posttransplant cyclophosphamide. The receptors were sampled from a male patient in his 30s who received an allogeneic stem cell transplant from a related donor, was CMV-positive, and had no GVHD. Some T cells may possibly be graft donor cells.

This clone was found a few times. A read error is the likely source, as a far larger clone sits one nucleotide away. The J gene is TRBJ1-5, the V gene TRBV27; D not certain. Looked up from germline, CDR1 is MNHEY and CDR2 is SMNVEV (reference sequence). The CDR3 consists of 14 residues. CDR3 region: CAISLWQGNQPQHF. The CDR3 bases are TGTGCCATCAGTTTATGGCAGGGCAATCAGCCCCAGCATTTT.

The chain links TRBV13 to TRBJ2-5; TRBD2 matches at 7 bases. The CDR3 is 14 amino acids. The V segment lost 0 bases and the J segment 7 bases; nucleotides outside the gene matches: 5. Germline CDR1 is PRHDT and CDR2 is FYEKMQ (reference sequence). In nucleotides, the CDR3 is TGTGCCAGCAGCTTAGGCCGAGGGGAGGGGACCCAGTACTTC. Protein product: CASSLGRGEGTQYF.

The J gene is TRBJ2-7, the V gene TRBV7-6, with unresolved D. The CDR3 is made up of 13 amino acids. Germline lookup yields CDR1 SGHVS and CDR2 FNYEAQ. Trimming cost V 8 bases and J 2 bases, with 13 bases left between them. In DNA, the CDR3 is TGTGCCAGCGCCCCCGCCCTAACCTACGAGCAGTACTTC. Encoded protein: CASAPALTYEQYF. The whole variable domain, remainder taken from reference TRBV7-6 and TRBJ2-7, is GAGVSQSPRYKVTKRGQDVALRCDPISGHVSLYWYRQALGQGPEFLTYFNYEAQQDKSGLPNDRFSAERPEGSISTLTIQRTEQRDSAMYRCASAPALTYEQYFGPGTRLTVT.

This clone is labeled medium-sized (0.01 to 0.1%). The chain links TRBV27 to TRBJ1-1, with a possible D match to TRBD1 (5 bases). Germline V gene lookup returns CDR1 MNHEY and CDR2 SMNVEV (reference sequence). Trimming shortened V by 6 bases and J by 3 bases, and 11 bases separated the two germline ends. This CDR3 is built from 13 residues. The DNA of the CDR3 is TGTGCCAGCAGCCATGGGGGGGACACTGAAGCTTTCTTT. Translating gives CASSHGGDTEAFF.

The V and J genes are TRBV15 and TRBJ2-1; TRBD1 matches 7 bases. V lost 5 bases to trimming and J lost 5 bases; unmatched junction nucleotides: 12. This CDR3 is built from 16 residues. CDR1 is LNHNV and CDR2 is YYDKDF in the germline V gene (reference sequence). CDR3 region: CATSPKRGLADNEQFF. CDR3 DNA: TGTGCCACCAGCCCGAAGAGGGGGCTTGCCGACAATGAGCAGTTCTTC.

This chain connects TRBV5-6 to TRBJ2-7; TRBD2 matches at 7 bases. The CDR3 spans 14 residues. J gave up 0 bases and V 3 bases, and 3 bases lay outside the gene matches. In germline, CDR1 is SGHDT, CDR2 YYEEEE. CDR3 region: CASSSSGYSYEQYF. In nucleotides, the CDR3 is TGTGCCAGCAGCTCTAGCGGATACTCCTACGAGCAGTACTTC. The complete variable domain, with remaining parts taken from reference TRBV5-6 and TRBJ2-7, reads DAGVTQSPTHLIKTRGQQVTLRCSPKSGHDTVSWYQQALGQGPQFIFQYYEEEERQRGNFPDRFSGHQFPNYSSELNVNALLLGDSALYLCASSSSGYSYEQYFGPGTRLTVT.

This chain joins TRBV9 and TRBJ2-2; TRBD2 agrees at 13 bases. V was clipped by 7 bases and J by 4 bases; unmatched bases: 13. The length of the CDR3 is 18 residues. The germline V gene has CDR1 SGDLS and CDR2 YYNGEE. CDR3 region: CASGTGLAGKFPTGELFF. The CDR3 bases are TGTGCCAGCGGGACGGGACTAGCGGGAAAGTTCCCCACCGGGGAGCTGTTTTTT.

This sequence joins TRBV5-5 and TRBJ2-7, with 8 bases aligning to TRBD2. Per the germline V gene, CDR1 is SGHKS and CDR2 is YYEKEE (reference sequence). The CDR3 covers 15 residues. Germline trimming cut 1 base from V and 1 base from J; bases unmatched to any gene: 4. In DNA form, the CDR3 reads TGTGCCAGCAGCTTGTCGCCGGGAGGGTCCTACGAGCAGTACTTC. Translating gives CASSLSPGGSYEQYF.

The J gene is TRBJ2-1, the V gene TRBV4-3; D perhaps matches TRBD2 (5 bases). The germline V gene has CDR1 LGHNA and CDR2 YSLEER. The CDR3 loop spans 14 amino acids. Trimming removed 0 bases at V and 9 bases at J, with 12 bases between. CDR3 sequence (DNA): TGCGCCAGCAGCCAAGATCACGCGGAGGCTGAGCAGTTCTTC. It yields the protein CASSQDHAEAEQFF.

V is TRBV27 and J is TRBJ2-7, with 9 bases identical to TRBD1. The CDR3 is made up of 13 amino acids. Unmatched junction bases numbered 6, after V lost 9 bases and J lost 3 bases. Looked up from germline, CDR1 is MNHEY and CDR2 is SMNVEV (reference sequence). This CDR3 reads CASRRTGVYEQYF. The CDR3 DNA is TGTGCCAGTCGCAGGACAGGGGTCTACGAGCAGTACTTC.

Details on this clone: A read error may be the cause here, since a much bigger clone is one base away. This sample includes further DNA sequences coding for the same CDR3. This chain connects TRBV30 to TRBJ1-1; no definite D call. The CDR3 totals 11 residues. Germline V gene sequence: CDR1 GTSNPN, CDR2 SVGIG (reference sequence). Trimming left V 0 bases short and J 8 bases short, with 7 bases between. The CDR3 sequence is CAWSVLAEAFF. The CDR3 DNA is TGTGCCTGGAGTGTACTCGCCGAAGCTTTCTTT.

J is TRBJ2-1 and V is TRBV27, with 7 nucleotides matching TRBD2. Per germline, CDR1 MNHEY and CDR2 SMNVEV (reference sequence). The V and J ends lost 7 bases and 6 bases, in that order; junction bases with no gene match: 6. The CDR3 consists of 13 residues. CDR3 nucleotide sequence: TGTGCCAGCACGGGTAGCGGGTGCAATGAGCAGTTCTTC. Its protein product is CASTGSGCNEQFF.

The chain employs TRBV7-9 and TRBJ2-1; 8 bases map to TRBD1. Looked up from germline, CDR1 is SEHNR and CDR2 is FQNEAQ (reference sequence). This CDR3 is built from 15 residues. V was clipped by 5 bases and J by 5 bases; unmatched bases: 8. Here the CDR3 reads CASSPIDRGNNEQFF. For the CDR3, the DNA is TGTGCCAGCAGCCCCATAGACAGGGGTAACAATGAGCAGTTCTTC.

The chain has TRBV6-5 and TRBJ1-2, with D possibly matching TRBD1 (6 bases). This CDR3 is 11 amino acids long. V was cut by 2 bases and J by 9 bases, with 7 bases left in between. Germline V gene sequence: CDR1 MNHEY, CDR2 SVGAGI. The CDR3, as DNA: TGTGCCAGCAGTTACGGGGGCAGCTACACCTTC. Translation: CASSYGGSYTF.

The V and J genes are TRBV7-2 and TRBJ2-7, with D perhaps matching TRBD1 (6 bases). V lost 1 base and J lost 2, with 12 bases in between. Germline V gene data show CDR1 as SGHTA and CDR2 as FQGNSA. The CDR3 has 15 amino acids. In nucleotides, the CDR3 is TGTGCCAGCAGCTTAGTTGGGACATCGGCCTACGAGCAGTACTTC. It specifies CASSLVGTSAYEQYF.

The chain is built from TRBV6-1 and TRBJ1-5; D is perhaps TRBD1 (5 bases). Germline CDR1 is MNHNS and CDR2 is SASEGT. The CDR3 is made up of 15 amino acids. V dropped 6 bases and J dropped 2 bases, with 14 bases sitting between them. The CDR3 reads CASSPIGGGNQPQHF. In DNA, the CDR3 is TGTGCCAGCAGCCCAATCGGGGGGGGCAATCAGCCCCAGCATTTT.

This clone was found once. The chain joins TRBV4-3 to TRBJ2-7; tentatively, D is TRBD2 (5 bases). Between the trimmed V and J ends, which lost 2 bases and 7 bases, there was a span of 12 bases. The CDR3 contains 13 residues. Per the germline V gene, CDR1 is LGHNA and CDR2 is YSLEER. The CDR3 DNA reads as TGCGCCAGCAGCCAAATTTCCTCGGGGGAGCAGTACTTC. Amino acids: CASSQISSGEQYF.

The rearrangement uses TRBV6-5 and TRBJ2-1, with D maybe TRBD1 (6 bases). Looked up from germline, CDR1 is MNHEY and CDR2 is SVGAGI. The ends were cut back, 4 bases at V and 3 bases at J, with 13 bases in the middle. This CDR3 comprises 15 residues. The CDR3: CASSLSQGYYNEQFF. The CDR3 DNA reads TGTGCCAGCAGTTTATCTCAGGGGTACTACAATGAGCAGTTCTTC.

The chain joins TRBV5-6 to TRBJ2-2; 10 bases align to TRBD2. The J segment lost 7 bases and the V segment lost 7 bases, leaving 13 bases of the junction unmatched. This CDR3 comprises 16 residues. The V gene's germline CDR1 is SGHDT and CDR2 YYEEEE. The CDR3 here is CASHLSGGAVLGELFF. CDR3 in DNA: TGTGCCAGCCACCTCAGCGGGGGGGCCGTCCTCGGGGAGCTGTTTTTT. The full variable domain, rest sourced from reference TRBV5-6 and TRBJ2-2, is DAGVTQSPTHLIKTRGQQVTLRCSPKSGHDTVSWYQQALGQGPQFIFQYYEEEERQRGNFPDRFSGHQFPNYSSELNVNALLLGDSALYLCASHLSGGAVLGELFFGEGSRLTVL.

The gene calls are TRBV5-6 and TRBJ2-1; 7 bases fit TRBD1. Per the germline V gene, CDR1 is SGHDT and CDR2 is YYEEEE. This CDR3 region has 15 residues. With V trimmed by 5 bases and J by 8 bases, 13 bases remained unmatched. Written as DNA, the CDR3 is TGTGCCAGCAGTTACGAGGGGGCGAATTCGGATGAGCAGTTCTTC. Translation: CASSYEGANSDEQFF. The variable domain in full, with the rest retrieved from reference TRBV5-6 and TRBJ2-1, is DAGVTQSPTHLIKTRGQQVTLRCSPKSGHDTVSWYQQALGQGPQFIFQYYEEEERQRGNFPDRFSGHQFPNYSSELNVNALLLGDSALYLCASSYEGANSDEQFFGPGTRLTVL.

This clone has only a few counts. The chain has TRBV27 and TRBJ1-5, with 10 bases fitting TRBD1. V shed 5 bases and J 3 bases; nucleotides not matched to a gene: 7. Germline-derived CDR1 and CDR2 are MNHEY and SMNVEV (reference sequence). CDR3 length: 16 amino acids. The CDR3 loop reads CASSPRQGAYNQPQHF. The CDR3 DNA reads as TGTGCCAGCAGTCCGCGACAGGGGGCTTACAATCAGCCCCAGCATTTT.

The chain combines TRBV5-6 with TRBJ1-6, with D unclear. From germline, CDR1 is SGHDT and CDR2 YYEEEE. The CDR3 sequence is 14 residues long. Trimming stripped 0 bases from V and 7 bases from J, with 8 bases between. This CDR3 is CASSLATANSPLHF. The CDR3 DNA follows: TGTGCCAGCAGCTTGGCAACAGCCAATTCACCCCTCCACTTT.

This clone was observed a single time. This chain links TRBV4-2 with TRBJ2-1; 9 nucleotides match TRBD2. The CDR3 covers 17 residues. Losses at the gene ends were 3 bases for V and 0 bases for J; bases not matched to a gene: 6. Germline loops: CDR1 LGHNA, CDR2 YNFKEQ. CDR3 residues: CASSQVLAGFSYNEQFF. The CDR3 DNA reads as TGTGCCAGCAGCCAGGTCCTAGCGGGGTTCTCCTACAATGAGCAGTTCTTC.

The chain recombines TRBV14 with TRBJ2-3; 7 bases are shared with TRBD2. Germline loops: CDR1 SGHDN, CDR2 FVKESK. The V segment lost 3 bases and the J segment 1 base; nucleotides outside the gene matches: 7. This CDR3 is built from 16 residues. The CDR3 DNA is TGTGCCAGCAGCCAGCAACTCAGCGGGGGCACAGATACGCAGTATTTT. Translating gives CASSQQLSGGTDTQYF.

This clone has a handful of counts. The CDR3 bases are TGTGCCAGTACGGACAGTTTCTATGGCTACACCTTC. It specifies CASTDSFYGYTF. The chain carries TRBV19 and TRBJ1-2; tentatively, D is TRBD1 (6 bases). Trimming took off 7 bases at V and 4 bases at J, with 10 bases between the two ends. The CDR3 consists of 12 residues. The V gene's germline CDR1 is LNHDA and CDR2 SQIVND (reference sequence).

This clone appeared once. Germline and junction disagree at one end, which may indicate a read error. The genes are TRBV7-9 and TRBJ2-5; 11 bases match TRBD2. The CDR3 spans 12 residues. Germline V gene data show CDR1 as SEHNR and CDR2 as FQNEAQ (reference sequence). The CDR3, as DNA: TGTGCCAGCAGCTCGCTAACTAGCGGGAGTGACTTC. Protein: CASSSLTSGSDF. The full variable domain, completed using reference TRBV7-9 and TRBJ2-5, is DTGVSQNPRHKITKRGQNVTFRCDPISEHNRLYWYRQTLGQGPEFLTYFQNEAQLEKSRLLSDRFSAERPKGSFSTLEIQRTEQGDSAMYLCASSSLTSGSDFGPGTRLLVL.

The chain employs TRBV11-3 and TRBJ1-1, with 10 bases fitting TRBD1. This CDR3 comprises 17 residues. V lost 8 bases and J lost 0; bases outside the gene matches: 12. Germline CDR1 and CDR2: SGHNT and YENEEA. The CDR3 DNA follows: TGTGCCAGCGGGCCCTACGGGACAGGGGAATTGAACACTGAAGCTTTCTTT. Translating it yields CASGPYGTGELNTEAFF.

The J gene is TRBJ2-1, the V gene TRBV11-3; TRBD1 agrees at 8 bases. The CDR3 runs 16 residues. Trimming cost V 5 bases and J 6 bases; bases outside gene matches: 12. From germline, CDR1 is SGHNT and CDR2 YENEEA. The CDR3 sequence: CASSITDGTGVNEQFF. CDR3 sequence (DNA): TGTGCCAGCAGCATCACAGACGGGACAGGAGTCAATGAGCAGTTCTTC.

The V and J genes are TRBV7-9 and TRBJ2-4, with 8 bases lining up with TRBD1. V dropped 1 base and J dropped 1; count of bases not matched to a gene: 3. The length of the CDR3 is 16 residues. Germline V gives CDR1 SEHNR, CDR2 FQNEAQ (reference sequence). CDR3 amino acids: CASSLERTGAKNIQYF. CDR3 sequence (DNA): TGTGCCAGCAGCTTAGAAAGGACAGGGGCCAAAAACATTCAGTACTTC.

This chain joins TRBV9 and TRBJ2-1; TRBD2 matches at 9 bases. The CDR3 has 14 residues. Germline CDR1 is SGDLS and CDR2 is YYNGEE. V shed 6 bases and J 8 bases; nucleotides not matched to a gene: 9. The CDR3 nucleotides are TGTGCCAGCACTGGGACTAGCATGGGCGATGAGCAGTTCTTC. This translates into CASTGTSMGDEQFF.